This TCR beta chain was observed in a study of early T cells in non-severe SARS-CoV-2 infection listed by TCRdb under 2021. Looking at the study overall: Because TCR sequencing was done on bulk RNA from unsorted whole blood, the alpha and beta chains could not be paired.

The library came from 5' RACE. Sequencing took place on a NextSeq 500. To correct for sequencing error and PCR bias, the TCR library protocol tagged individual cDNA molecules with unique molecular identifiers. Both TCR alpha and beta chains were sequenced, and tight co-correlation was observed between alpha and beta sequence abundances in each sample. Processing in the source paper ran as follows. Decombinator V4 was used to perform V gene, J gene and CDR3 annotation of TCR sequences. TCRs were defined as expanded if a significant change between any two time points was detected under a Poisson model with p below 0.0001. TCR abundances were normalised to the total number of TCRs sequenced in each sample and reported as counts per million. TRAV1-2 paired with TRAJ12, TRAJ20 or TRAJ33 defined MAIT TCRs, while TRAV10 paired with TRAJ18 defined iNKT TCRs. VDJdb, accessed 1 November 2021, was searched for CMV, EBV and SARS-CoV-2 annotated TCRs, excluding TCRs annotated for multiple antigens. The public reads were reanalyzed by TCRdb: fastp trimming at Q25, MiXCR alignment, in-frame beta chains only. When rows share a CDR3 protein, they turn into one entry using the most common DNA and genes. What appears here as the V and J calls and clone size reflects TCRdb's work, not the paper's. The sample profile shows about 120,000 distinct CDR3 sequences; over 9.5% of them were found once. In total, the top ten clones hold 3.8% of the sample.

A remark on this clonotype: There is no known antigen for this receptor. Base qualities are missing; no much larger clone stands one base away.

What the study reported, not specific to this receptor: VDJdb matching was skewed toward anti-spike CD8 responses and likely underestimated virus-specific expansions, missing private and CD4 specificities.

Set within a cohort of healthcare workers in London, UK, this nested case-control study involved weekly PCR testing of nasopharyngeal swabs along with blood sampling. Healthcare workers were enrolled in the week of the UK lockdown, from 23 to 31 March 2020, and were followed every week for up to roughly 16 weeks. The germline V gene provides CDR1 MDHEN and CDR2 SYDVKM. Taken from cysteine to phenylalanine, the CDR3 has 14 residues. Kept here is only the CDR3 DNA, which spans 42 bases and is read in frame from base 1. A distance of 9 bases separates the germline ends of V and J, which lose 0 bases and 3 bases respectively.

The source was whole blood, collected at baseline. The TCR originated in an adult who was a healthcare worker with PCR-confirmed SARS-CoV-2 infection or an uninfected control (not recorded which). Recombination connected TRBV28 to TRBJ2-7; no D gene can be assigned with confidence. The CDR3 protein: CASSLWVRHYEQYF. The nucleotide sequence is TGTGCCAGCAGTTTATGGGTCCGACACTACGAGCAGTACTTC.